One TCR beta chain is described in this entry. The CDR3 covers 15 residues. Germline lookup yields CDR1 SNHLY and CDR2 FYNNEI. The V end was cut by 1 base, the J end by 5 bases, with 14 bases between. A second PCR, run for about 7 to 11 cycles, used a sample-barcoded 5' primer plus a J-beta primer mix. TCRdb reanalysed the 5' RACE reads using MiXCR and keeps one entry per CDR3 protein. This sample carries about 1.1 million distinct CDR3 sequences, roughly two fifths of them seen once, and the ten largest clones take around 14%. The sample comes from a study of blood T cells in healthy people across ages.

This chain links TRBV2 with TRBJ1-2, with D unclear. The sequenced sample consisted of blood. This receptor was obtained from a man between 18 and 35 years old in good health. CDR3: CASSEDEVLRYGYTF. CDR3 bases: TGTGCCAGCAGTGAAGATGAGGTACTGAGGTATGGCTACACCTTC.